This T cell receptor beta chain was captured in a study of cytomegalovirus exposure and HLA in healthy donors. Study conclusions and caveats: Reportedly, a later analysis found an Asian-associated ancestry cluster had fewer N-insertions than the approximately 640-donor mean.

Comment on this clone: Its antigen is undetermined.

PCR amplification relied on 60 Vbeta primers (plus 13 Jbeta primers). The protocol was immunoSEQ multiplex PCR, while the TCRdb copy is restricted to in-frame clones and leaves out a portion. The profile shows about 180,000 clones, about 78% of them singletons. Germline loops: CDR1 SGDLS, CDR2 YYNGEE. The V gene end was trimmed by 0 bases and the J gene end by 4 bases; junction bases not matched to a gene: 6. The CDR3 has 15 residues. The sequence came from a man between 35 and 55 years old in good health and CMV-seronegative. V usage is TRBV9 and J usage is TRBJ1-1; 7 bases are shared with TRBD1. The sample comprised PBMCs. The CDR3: CASSVGEGGGTEAFF. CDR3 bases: TGTGCCAGCAGCGTAGGAGAAGGGGGCGGCACTGAAGCTTTCTTT.